Presented here are 28 T cell receptor beta chains from one specimen sequenced in a study of T-cell reconstitution after alpha-beta-depleted transplantation in children. Preparing the TCRbeta library involved the use of unique molecular identifiers. A single record per CDR3 protein comes from TCRdb applying MiXCR to the PCR reads. The table records hundreds of thousands of distinct CDR3 sequences, approximately 30% of them present only once. Here the sequenced sample was PBMCs from the stem cell graft donor, taken from the stem cell graft. These receptors were collected from a human donor who donated a stem cell graft to a child with aplastic anemia.

This clonotype was observed a few times. This sequence joins TRBV5-5 and TRBJ1-5; D is possibly TRBD1 (5 bases). Trimming stripped 3 bases from V and 4 bases from J, with 11 bases between. CDR1 is SGHKS and CDR2 is YYEKEE in the germline V gene (reference sequence). The CDR3 extends over 14 amino acids. CDR3: CASSWGTQNQPQHF. CDR3 in DNA: TGTGCCAGCAGCTGGGGGACCCAGAATCAGCCCCAGCATTTT.

This clonotype was seen more than once but under ten times. The chain recombines TRBV7-9 with TRBJ1-1; the D is unclear. The CDR3 is 14 residues long. V lost 8 bases and J 4 bases, leaving 17 bases between the germline ends. Germline CDR1 SEHNR, CDR2 FQNEAQ (reference sequence). CDR3 DNA: TGTGCCAGCGGCCGAGGGCAGGCGTTCACTGAAGCTTTCTTT. It codes for CASGRGQAFTEAFF. Together with reference TRBV7-9 and TRBJ1-1, the CDR3 gives the full variable domain: DTGVSQNPRHKITKRGQNVTFRCDPISEHNRLYWYRQTLGQGPEFLTYFQNEAQLEKSRLLSDRFSAERPKGSFSTLEIQRTEQGDSAMYLCASGRGQAFTEAFFGQGTRLTVV.

The genes are TRBV15 and TRBJ2-7; 12 nucleotides line up with TRBD2. CDR3 length: 15 residues. Germline assignment: CDR1 LNHNV and CDR2 YYDKDF (reference sequence). J lost 4 bases, V lost 5 bases, and 6 bases had no gene match. The CDR3 spells CATSPGTSGYYEQYF. DNA for the CDR3: TGTGCCACCAGCCCAGGGACTAGCGGGTATTACGAGCAGTACTTC.

The table lists this clonotype with a few counts. The chain combines TRBV5-1 with TRBJ2-3, with D possibly being TRBD1 or TRBD2 (5 bases each). The germline CDR1 and CDR2 sequences are SGHRS and YFSETQ. V lost 3 bases and J 0 bases, leaving 11 bases between the germline ends. The CDR3 runs 15 residues. The CDR3 here is CASSWPGPSTDTQYF. The CDR3 DNA reads TGCGCCAGCAGCTGGCCGGGACCAAGCACAGATACGCAGTATTTT. The full variable domain, in which reference TRBV5-1 and TRBJ2-3 provide the parts outside the CDR3, is KAGVTQTPRYLIKTRGQQVTLSCSPISGHRSVSWYQQTPGQGLQFLFEYFSETQRNKGNFPGRFSGRQFSNSRSEMNVSTLELGDSALYLCASSWPGPSTDTQYFGPGTRLTVL.

The rearrangement uses TRBV7-9 and TRBJ1-2, with D possibly matching TRBD1 (6 bases). Germline V gene lookup returns CDR1 SEHNR and CDR2 FQNEAQ (reference sequence). Trimming stripped 5 bases from V and 7 bases from J, with 8 bases between. The CDR3 loop spans 11 amino acids. As DNA, the CDR3 is TGTGCCAGCAGCGCGACAGGTGGCTACACCTTC. Translated: CASSATGGYTF.

The chain combines TRBV14 with TRBJ2-6; 9 bases map to TRBD1. CDR1 SGHDN and CDR2 FVKESK come from the germline V gene. The J segment lost 2 bases and the V segment lost 3 bases, leaving 2 bases of the junction unmatched. The CDR3 covers 16 residues. CDR3 DNA sequence: TGTGCCAGCAGCCAGCGGGACAGGGCTGGGGCCAACGTCCTGACTTTC. It yields the protein CASSQRDRAGANVLTF.

The V call is TRBV29-1, the J call TRBJ1-1, with 10 bases aligning to TRBD1. The CDR3 runs to 15 residues. V lost 7 bases and J lost 1; bases outside the gene matches: 9. The germline CDR1 and CDR2 sequences are SQVTM and ANQGSEA. This CDR3 is CSARARDRGNTEAFF. CDR3 DNA: TGCAGCGCCAGAGCCCGGGACAGGGGGAACACTGAAGCTTTCTTT.

The V call is TRBV20-1, the J call TRBJ1-4, with D perhaps TRBD1 (5 bases). The CDR3 runs to 15 residues. CDR1 is DFQATT, CDR2 SNEGSKA, per germline (reference sequence). V lost 2 bases and J lost 8, with 18 bases in between. The CDR3 DNA is TGCAGTGCTAGACCGCCTAGGATATCAGGGGAAAAACTGTTTTTT. Its protein product is CSARPPRISGEKLFF.

This rearrangement joins TRBV12-3 or TRBV12-4 to TRBJ2-3; D might be TRBD2 (5 bases). V lost 0 bases, J lost 14 bases, and 9 bases lay in between. CDR3 size: 11 residues. CDR3 sequence (DNA): TGTGCCAGCAGTTTAGCCGGGGAGCGGTATTTT. It encodes CASSLAGERYF.

This clonotype has just a few counts. The rearrangement joins TRBV7-9 to TRBJ2-2; D might be TRBD2 (5 bases). In germline, CDR1 is SEHNR, CDR2 FQNEAQ (reference sequence). V lost 2 bases, J lost 6 bases, and 10 bases lay in between. The CDR3 has 14 residues. CDR3 protein: CASSLSSGAGELFF. In DNA form, the CDR3 reads TGTGCCAGCAGCTTATCCAGCGGCGCCGGGGAGCTGTTTTTT.

In its sample, this clonotype was seen a few times. Here the CDR3 DNA reads TGCGCCAGCAGCCAAGCTCTGGGCGAGATCTATGGCTACACCTTC. This sequence encodes CASSQALGEIYGYTF. The rearrangement joins TRBV4-3 to TRBJ1-2; D gene unclear. Trimming removed 1 base at V and 4 bases at J, with 13 bases between. Germline V gene lookup returns CDR1 LGHNA and CDR2 YSLEER. The CDR3 consists of 15 residues.

This rearrangement joins TRBV4-1 to TRBJ2-7, with TRBD2 matching over 9 bases. V lost 0 bases and J lost 7; bases outside the gene matches: 10. CDR1 and CDR2 from the germline V gene are MGHRA and YSYEKL. CDR3 length: 16 residues. CDR3 amino acids: CASSQDYAGGPDEQYF. For the CDR3, the DNA is TGCGCCAGCAGCCAAGATTACGCGGGAGGGCCGGATGAGCAGTACTTC.

The gene calls are TRBV20-1 and TRBJ2-2; TRBD2 might be the D (6 bases). Germline assignment: CDR1 DFQATT and CDR2 SNEGSKA (reference sequence). The CDR3 covers 17 residues. Trimming left V 0 bases short and J 0 bases short, with 14 bases between. The CDR3 protein is CSARDQTRASNTGELFF. The CDR3 DNA reads TGCAGTGCTAGAGATCAGACTAGGGCTTCGAACACCGGGGAGCTGTTTTTT.

This clonotype occurred a few times. V gene TRBV6-5 combines with J gene TRBJ1-1; D ambiguous. The length of the CDR3 is 13 residues. V lost 2 bases and J 6 bases, leaving 10 bases between the germline ends. CDR1 and CDR2 from the germline V gene are MNHEY and SVGAGI. The CDR3 here is CASSYNSGAEAFF. The DNA of the CDR3 is TGTGCCAGCAGTTACAATTCCGGTGCTGAAGCTTTCTTT.

There are a few counts of this clonotype. V gene TRBV7-2 combines with J gene TRBJ1-1; D not resolved. Per germline, CDR1 SGHTA and CDR2 FQGNSA. The V and J ends lost 5 bases and 6 bases respectively, with 16 bases between them. The CDR3 has 14 residues. In DNA, the CDR3 is TGTGCCAGCAGCCCAGCGGTGGGGAGCGCTGAAGCTTTCTTT. This encodes CASSPAVGSAEAFF.

This clonotype occurred once. The V and J genes are TRBV30 and TRBJ1-1, with no clear D. Trimming stripped 1 base from V and 4 bases from J, with 7 bases between. Germline-derived CDR1 and CDR2 are GTSNPN and SVGIG (reference sequence). CDR3 length: 12 amino acids. The CDR3 region is CAWSGDSTEAFF. Here the CDR3 DNA reads TGTGCCTGGAGTGGTGATAGCACTGAAGCTTTCTTT. The full variable domain, rest sourced from reference TRBV30 and TRBJ1-1, is SQTIHQWPATLVQPVGSPLSLECTVEGTSNPNLYWYRQAAGRGLQLLFYSVGIGQISSEVPQNLSASRPQDRQFILSSKKLLLSDSGFYLCAWSGDSTEAFFGQGTRLTVV.

The chain recombines TRBV29-1 with TRBJ2-5; D remains unclear. Per germline, CDR1 SQVTM and CDR2 ANQGSEA. Deletions cut 4 bases from V and 7 bases from J, with 16 bases between. The CDR3 consists of 13 residues. The DNA of the CDR3 is TGCAGCGTTGGGGCCCGGTCAGATGGGACCCAGTACTTC. This sequence encodes CSVGARSDGTQYF. Full variable domain (rest looked up from reference TRBV29-1 and TRBJ2-5): SAVISQKPSRDICQRGTSLTIQCQVDSQVTMMFWYRQQPGQSLTLIATANQGSEATYESGFVIDKFPISRPNLTFSTLTVSNMSPEDSSIYLCSVGARSDGTQYFGPGTRLLVL.

As DNA, the CDR3 is TGTGCCAGCACCACGGGAGCGCTCGATACGCAGTATTTT. This translates into CASTTGALDTQYF. V and J are TRBV2 and TRBJ2-3, with D possibly TRBD2 on 6 matching bases. The germline gives CDR1 SNHLY, CDR2 FYNNEI. Trimming cost V 7 bases and J 6 bases, with 14 bases left between them. This CDR3 region has 13 residues.

The CDR3 sequence is CASSPGTGDLSYGYTF. In DNA form, the CDR3 reads TGTGCCAGCAGCCCGGGGACAGGGGATTTGAGCTATGGCTACACCTTC. This sequence joins TRBV5-6 and TRBJ1-2; 10 nucleotides match TRBD1. The germline gives CDR1 SGHDT, CDR2 YYEEEE. The CDR3 runs to 16 residues. The V gene end was trimmed by 4 bases and the J gene end by 4 bases; junction bases not matched to a gene: 10.

The V gene is TRBV11-2, the J gene TRBJ2-2; TRBD2 matches 10 bases. Germline CDR1 SGHAT, CDR2 FQNNGV. Trimming took 2 bases from V and 7 from J; bases not matched to a gene: 13. The CDR3 loop spans 18 amino acids. CDR3 protein: CASSLYQVASGSGGELFF. CDR3 DNA: TGTGCCAGCAGCTTATATCAGGTTGCTAGCGGGAGTGGCGGGGAGCTGTTTTTT.

This clonotype was picked up a small number of times. The rearrangement joins TRBV6-6 to TRBJ1-1, with D unclear. The V and J ends lost 10 bases and 1 base respectively, with 10 bases between them. Germline V gene data show CDR1 as MNHNY and CDR2 as SVGAGI (reference sequence). The CDR3 is 12 amino acids. The CDR3 here is CATLRGNTEAFF. CDR3 sequence (DNA): TGTGCCACCCTTCGGGGGAACACTGAAGCTTTCTTT.

This clonotype was picked up a small number of times. The chain is built from TRBV6-1 and TRBJ2-2; 10 bases fit TRBD2. The CDR3 length is 14 residues. The trim removed 5 bases at V and 7 bases at J, leaving 4 bases unmatched. CDR1 and CDR2 from the germline V gene are MNHNS and SASEGT. The DNA for the CDR3 is TGTGCCAGCAGTCTCGGGACTAGCGTCGGGGAGCTGTTTTTT. Amino acid sequence: CASSLGTSVGELFF.

The chain recombines TRBV7-9 with TRBJ1-2; D is unresolved. From germline, CDR1 is SEHNR and CDR2 FQNEAQ (reference sequence). The V gene lost 1 base and the J gene lost 8 bases, with 8 bases spanning the gap. There are 12 residues in the CDR3. CDR3 region: CASSLVDGGYTF. CDR3 bases: TGTGCCAGCAGCTTAGTAGACGGGGGCTACACCTTC.

The chain joins TRBV28 to TRBJ2-3, with 10 bases lining up with TRBD2. Looked up from germline, CDR1 is MDHEN and CDR2 is SYDVKM. CDR3 length: 15 amino acids. V lost 1 base, J lost 4 bases, and 2 bases stayed unmatched. CDR3 residues: CASSLFSGRADTQYF. The CDR3 nucleotides are TGTGCCAGCAGTTTATTCAGCGGGAGGGCAGATACGCAGTATTTT.

This chain connects TRBV18 to TRBJ2-1, with D perhaps TRBD1 (6 bases). Trimming shortened V by 6 bases and J by 6 bases, and 15 bases separated the two germline ends. The CDR3 spans 14 residues. CDR1 is KGHSH and CDR2 is LQKENI in the germline V gene. The CDR3 sequence is CASSQYTGSNEQFF. The CDR3 bases are TGTGCCAGCTCCCAATATACAGGGTCCAATGAGCAGTTCTTC.

This clonotype has just a few counts. The chain carries TRBV6-2 or TRBV6-3 and TRBJ1-5; 8 nucleotides align to TRBD1. CDR1 is MNHEY, CDR2 SVGEGT, per germline. V trimming: 5 bases; J trimming: 2 bases; junction bases outside the gene matches: 5. The CDR3 runs 15 residues. Here the CDR3 DNA reads TGTGCCAGCAGTCATCTACAGGGGGGCAATCAGCCCCAGCATTTT. It encodes CASSHLQGGNQPQHF.

This chain connects TRBV18 to TRBJ1-3; D gene unclear. CDR1 KGHSH and CDR2 LQKENI come from the germline V gene. V lost 2 bases and J lost 3, with 8 bases in between. CDR3 length: 14 amino acids. The CDR3: CASSPTVYGNTIYF. DNA for the CDR3: TGTGCCAGCTCACCAACCGTATATGGAAACACCATATATTTT.

In its sample, this clonotype was seen once. The chain recombines TRBV12-3 or TRBV12-4 with TRBJ1-6; 7 nucleotides match TRBD1. V lost 4 bases and J lost 8; bases outside the gene matches: 2. This CDR3 is 13 amino acids long. The CDR3 region is CASSYQGDSPLHF. The CDR3 DNA reads as TGTGCCAGCAGTTACCAGGGGGATTCACCCCTCCACTTT.